The present entry profiles one T cell receptor (beta chain) with its context. Its specificity is not known. The time point here: pretreatment peripheral blood. This specimen comes from a study of PD-L1 blockade in urothelial cancer. The overall study: The patients' atezolizumab therapy, 1,200 mg intravenously every 3 weeks, started around 2014. Per blood sample, T cells had a median of around 150,000.

Points from the study as a whole: Below-median TCR clonality that was measured in pretreatment blood predicted better survival.

Germline V CDR1 and CDR2: SGHVS, FNYEAQ. The CDR3 loop spans 15 amino acids. The J segment lost 1 base and the V segment lost 5 bases, leaving 6 bases of the junction unmatched. Each PCR received spiked synthetic TCR analog templates. TCRdb keeps only in-frame clones here, not all; method: immunoSEQ multiplex PCR. The sample lists 60,000 to 75,000 clones, about 90% occurring once. The V and J genes are TRBV7-6 and TRBJ2-3, with 7 bases that match TRBD2. The sequence was obtained from a man between 60 and 75 years old with urothelial cancer. This sample comprised PBMCs, obtained around atezolizumab (anti-PD-L1) treatment. CDR3 nucleotide sequence: TGTGCCAGCAGCAAGCTAGCGGCCCGCACAGATACGCAGTATTTT. Residues: CASSKLAARTDTQYF.